The T cell receptor (beta chain) described here comes from a study of Graves' ophthalmopathy and Graves' hyperthyroidism. General observations from the study: Distinction of ophthalmopathy from stable hyperthyroidism by a 13-signature model reached roughly 87% sensitivity and 81.08% specificity. Most clonotypes expanded in thyroid above 0.001 frequency were present in blood too.

A note on this clonotype: The antigen is unknown.

The PBMCs used were ones drawn from 9.5 to 10 ml of fresh peripheral blood. Beta-chain TCR CDR3 regions were amplified from RNA transcripts. Second-round multiplex PCR came after first-round RT-PCR with HTBI primers. TCRdb redid the calling of the multiplex PCR reads with MiXCR, one entry per CDR3 protein. The data contain approximately 640,000 distinct CDR3 sequences, about two fifths of them singletons. V shed 5 bases, J shed 13 bases, and the junction held 10 bases outside the gene matches. The CDR3 contains 13 residues. Germline CDR1 and CDR2: SNHLY and FYNNEI. This clonotype was obtained from an adult man with Graves' ophthalmopathy. Sequencing input: peripheral blood. The chain links TRBV2 to TRBJ1-5; 8 bases are shared with TRBD1. CDR3 in DNA: TGTGCCAGCAGTACAACAGGGGGTCCAGCTCAGCATTTT. It yields the protein CASSTTGGPAQHF.